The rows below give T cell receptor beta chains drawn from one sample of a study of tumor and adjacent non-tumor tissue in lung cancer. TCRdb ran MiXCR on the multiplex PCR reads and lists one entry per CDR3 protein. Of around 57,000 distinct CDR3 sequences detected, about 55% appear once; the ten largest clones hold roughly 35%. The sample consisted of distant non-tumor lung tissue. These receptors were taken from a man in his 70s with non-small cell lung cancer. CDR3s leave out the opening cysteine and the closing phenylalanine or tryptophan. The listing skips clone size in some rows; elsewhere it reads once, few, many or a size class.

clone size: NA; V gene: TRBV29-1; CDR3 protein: SVAGSSNQPQY
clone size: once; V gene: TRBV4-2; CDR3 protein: ASSPEDREYTDTKY
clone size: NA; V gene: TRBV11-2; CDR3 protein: TSSSTKTIQY
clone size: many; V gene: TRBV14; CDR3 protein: ASSQARAYGYT
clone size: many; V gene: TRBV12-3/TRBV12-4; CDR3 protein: ASSLVGGAVEQF
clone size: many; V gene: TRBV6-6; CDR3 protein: ASSLNRDSGSGYT
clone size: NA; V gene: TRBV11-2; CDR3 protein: ASSSLWTSGSTDRQY
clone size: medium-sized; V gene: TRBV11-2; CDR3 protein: ASSLVGQGAGELF
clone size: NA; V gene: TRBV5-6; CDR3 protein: ASSLLATNTEAF
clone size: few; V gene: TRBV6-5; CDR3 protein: ASSYSAPPGADTQY
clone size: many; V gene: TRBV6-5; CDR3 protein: ASSRGVDRFTDTQY
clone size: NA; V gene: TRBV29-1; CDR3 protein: SVIVGYEHY
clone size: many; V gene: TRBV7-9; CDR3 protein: ASMSTYEQY
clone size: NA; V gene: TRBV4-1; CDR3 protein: ASSQEQASLRQPQH
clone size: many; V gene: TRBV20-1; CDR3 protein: SAATGGKGNTIY
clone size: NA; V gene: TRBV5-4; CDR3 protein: VSSSQGLYEKY
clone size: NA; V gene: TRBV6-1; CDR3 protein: VSRSGGSGDYGYT
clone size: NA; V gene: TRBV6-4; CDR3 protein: ASVFDLTGWQNIQY
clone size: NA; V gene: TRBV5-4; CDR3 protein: ASSSRPANFQY
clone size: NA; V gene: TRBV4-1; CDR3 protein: TTSQEQNSGSLHEQF
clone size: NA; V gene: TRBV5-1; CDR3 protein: ANSLGGAPYEQY
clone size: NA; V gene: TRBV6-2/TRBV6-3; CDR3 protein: VSSRGVRTDTQY
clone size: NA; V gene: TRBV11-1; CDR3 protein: ASSLARTESNVLT
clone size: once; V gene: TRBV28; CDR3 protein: ASSLGLAITGELF
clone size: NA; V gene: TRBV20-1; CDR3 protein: SARGDEGGNQPQH